This T cell receptor (beta chain) was recovered during a study of blood T cells in healthy people across ages. The CDR3 contains 16 residues. Germline lookup yields CDR1 MNHEY and CDR2 SMNVEV (reference sequence). Trimming left V 2 bases short and J 5 bases short, with 18 bases between. A second PCR of about 7 to 11 cycles used a sample-barcoded 5' primer and a J-beta primer mix. TCRdb passed the 5' RACE reads through MiXCR, listing each CDR3 protein once. The data show about 1.4 million distinct CDR3 sequences, approximately 59% seen once. The chain is built from TRBV27 and TRBJ1-1; weak D call: TRBD1 (5 bases). Sequenced sample: blood. This receptor was obtained from a man younger than 35 in good health. The CDR3 bases are TGTGCCAGCAGTTTAGACGCCCAGGGATGGAGAACTGAAGCTTTCTTT. Protein product: CASSLDAQGWRTEAFF.